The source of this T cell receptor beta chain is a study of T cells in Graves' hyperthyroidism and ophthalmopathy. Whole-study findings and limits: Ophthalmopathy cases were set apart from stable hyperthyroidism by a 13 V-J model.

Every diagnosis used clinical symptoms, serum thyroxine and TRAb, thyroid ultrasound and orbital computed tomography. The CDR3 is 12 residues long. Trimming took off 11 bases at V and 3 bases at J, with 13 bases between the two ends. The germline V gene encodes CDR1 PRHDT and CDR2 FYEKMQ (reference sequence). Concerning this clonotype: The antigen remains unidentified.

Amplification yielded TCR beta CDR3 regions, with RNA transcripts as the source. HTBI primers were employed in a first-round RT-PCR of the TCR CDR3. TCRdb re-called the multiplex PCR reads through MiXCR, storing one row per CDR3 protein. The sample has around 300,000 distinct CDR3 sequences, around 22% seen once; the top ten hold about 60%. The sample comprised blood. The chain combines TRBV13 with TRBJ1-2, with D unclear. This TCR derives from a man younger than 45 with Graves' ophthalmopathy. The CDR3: CADPASDYGYTF. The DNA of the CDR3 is TGTGCCGACCCCGCCTCGGACTATGGCTACACCTTC.